What follows describes a single TCR beta chain. The data were obtained in a study of OX40 agonist ivuxolimab in advanced cancers. Study context: Patients were treated with intravenous ivuxolimab, dosed at 0.01 to 10 mg/kg and infused every 2 weeks.

This CDR3 region has 14 residues. CDR1 MNHEY and CDR2 SMNVEV come from the germline V gene (reference sequence). Trimming took off 6 bases at V and 7 bases at J, with 13 bases between the two ends. Sequencing was performed with immunoSEQ multiplex PCR; in TCRdb, only in-frame clones are kept and a portion is missing. This sample has 78,000 or so clones, with approximately 90% found just once. V usage is TRBV27 and J usage is TRBJ1-6; D might be TRBD1 (6 bases). Source: CD4+ or CD8+ T cells sorted from blood, taken in a trial of the OX40 agonist ivuxolimab. This TCR derives from an adult with an advanced solid tumor such as melanoma, head and neck, liver or kidney cancer. DNA of the CDR3: TGTGCCAGCAGAGACAGGATGTTAAATTCACCCCTCCACTTT. Translated, it gives CASRDRMLNSPLHF.